This entry is about one T cell receptor beta chain. Additional DNA sequences in this sample encode the identical CDR3. The table came from immunoSEQ multiplex PCR; TCRdb's copy has only in-frame clones and leaves some out. The sample gives around 100,000 clones, over 75% of which show up once; 5.3% is in the top ten. This entry belongs to a study of a mutant IDH1 vaccine in newly diagnosed glioma. Germline V CDR1 and CDR2: MNHEY, SVGAGI. The CDR3 loop spans 14 amino acids. V was clipped by 3 bases and J by 7 bases, with 10 bases between them. Time point defined: baseline, week 1 (first vaccination visit). Noted treatment: pre-vaccination baseline after standard-of-care therapy.

The source material was PBMCs, sampled from a glioma patient treated with radiotherapy, temozolomide or both. This TCR was recovered from a man aged 35 to 55 with glioma. Some clones in this sample may be carry-over from other donors' samples. The chain is built from TRBV6-5 and TRBJ1-6; no definite D call. The CDR3 region is CASSYNSRNSPLHF. For the CDR3, the DNA is TGTGCCAGCAGTTATAACAGTAGAAATTCACCCCTCCACTTT.